Only a few counts were recorded for the clone carrying this T cell receptor (beta chain). The sample is drawn from a study of patients and donors after allogeneic stem cell transplantation. TCRdb used MiXCR to reprocess the RT-PCR reads, holding one entry per CDR3 protein. Among 150,000 to 200,000 distinct CDR3 sequences listed, approximately 31% were seen once. Germline V lookup: CDR1 WNHNN, CDR2 SYGVQD (reference sequence). The CDR3 consists of 12 residues. The J segment lost 4 bases and the V segment lost 10 bases, leaving 4 bases of the junction unmatched. V usage is TRBV10-1 and J usage is TRBJ2-1; 7 bases match TRBD1. Sequenced material: blood, either unsorted or a sorted T cell fraction (not recorded which). This receptor was identified in a human donor who was either an allogeneic HSCT recipient or a stem cell or donor lymphocyte infusion donor (not recorded which). It is not recorded whose cells these are; they may come from a transplant donor. CDR3 sequence: CATKGQYNEQFF. For the CDR3, the DNA is TGCGCCACCAAGGGACAGTACAATGAGCAGTTCTTC.